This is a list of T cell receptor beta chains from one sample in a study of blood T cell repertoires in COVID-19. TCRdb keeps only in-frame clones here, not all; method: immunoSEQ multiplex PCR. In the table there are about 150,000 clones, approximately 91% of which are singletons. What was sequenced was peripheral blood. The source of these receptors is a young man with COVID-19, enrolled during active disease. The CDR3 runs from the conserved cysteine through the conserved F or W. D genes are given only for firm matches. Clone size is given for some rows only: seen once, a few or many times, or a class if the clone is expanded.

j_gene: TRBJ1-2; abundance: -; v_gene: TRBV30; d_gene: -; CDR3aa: CAWISATREDGYTF; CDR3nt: TGTGCCTGGATTTCCGCGACCAGGGAGGATGGCTACACCTTC
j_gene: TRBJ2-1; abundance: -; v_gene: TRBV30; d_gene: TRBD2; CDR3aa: CAWSVQAGNEQFF; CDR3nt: TGTGCCTGGAGTGTACAAGCGGGAAATGAGCAGTTCTTC
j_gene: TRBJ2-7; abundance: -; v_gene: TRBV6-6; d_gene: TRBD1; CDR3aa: CASSYSTGGYEQYF; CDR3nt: TGTGCCAGCAGTTACTCGACAGGGGGCTACGAGCAGTACTTC
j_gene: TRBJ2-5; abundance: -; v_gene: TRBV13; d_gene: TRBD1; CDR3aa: CASSPGQGAQETQYF; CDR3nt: TGTGCCAGCAGCCCGGGACAGGGGGCCCAAGAGACCCAGTACTTC
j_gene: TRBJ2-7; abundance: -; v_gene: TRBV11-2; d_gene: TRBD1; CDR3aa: CASSLDRFSYEQYF; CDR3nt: TGTGCCAGCAGCTTGGACAGGTTCTCCTACGAGCAGTACTTC
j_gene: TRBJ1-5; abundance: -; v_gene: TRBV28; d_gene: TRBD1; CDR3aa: CASSPQGDSNQPQHF; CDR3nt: TGTGCCAGCAGTCCACAGGGGGATAGCAATCAGCCCCAGCATTTT
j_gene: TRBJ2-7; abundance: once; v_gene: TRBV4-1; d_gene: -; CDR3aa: CASSRSETSYEQYF; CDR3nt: TGCGCCAGCAGCCGGAGCGAGACCTCCTACGAGCAGTACTTC
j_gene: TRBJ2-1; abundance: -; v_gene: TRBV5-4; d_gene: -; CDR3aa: CASSSPMIQGNEQFF; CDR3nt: TGTGCCAGCAGCTCCCCGATGATACAGGGAAATGAGCAGTTCTTC
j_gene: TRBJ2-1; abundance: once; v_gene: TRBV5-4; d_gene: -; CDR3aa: CASSTSGGHNEQFF; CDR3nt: TGTGCCAGCAGCACTTCCGGAGGCCACAATGAGCAGTTCTTC
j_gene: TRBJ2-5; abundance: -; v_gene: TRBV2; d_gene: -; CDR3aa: CASRAWGGNVAQYF; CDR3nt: TGTGCCAGCAGAGCCTGGGGGGGCAACGTGGCCCAGTACTTC
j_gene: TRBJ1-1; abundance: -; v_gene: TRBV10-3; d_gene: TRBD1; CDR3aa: CATGDRTNTEAFF; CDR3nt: TGTGCCACCGGGGACAGGACGAACACTGAAGCTTTCTTT
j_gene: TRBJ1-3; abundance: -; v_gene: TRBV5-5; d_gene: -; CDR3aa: CASSLGPGSGNTIYF; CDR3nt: TGTGCCAGCAGCCTGGGCCCGGGAAGTGGAAACACCATATATTTT
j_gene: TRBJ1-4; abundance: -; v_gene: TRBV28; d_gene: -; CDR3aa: CASSLPATNEKLLF; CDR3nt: TGTGCCAGCAGTTTGCCCGCAACTAATGAAAAACTGCTTTTT
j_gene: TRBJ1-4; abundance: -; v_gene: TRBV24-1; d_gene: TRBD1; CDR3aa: CATSGKDRVNEKLFF; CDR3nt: TGTGCCACCAGCGGAAAAGACAGGGTTAATGAAAAACTGTTTTTT
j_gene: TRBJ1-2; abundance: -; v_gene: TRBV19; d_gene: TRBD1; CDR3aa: CASSTAGTAGYTF; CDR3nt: TGTGCCAGTAGTACCGCCGGGACAGCAGGCTACACCTTC
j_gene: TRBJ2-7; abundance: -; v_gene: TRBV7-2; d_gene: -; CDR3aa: CASSFYYEQYF; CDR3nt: TGTGCCAGCAGCTTCTATTACGAGCAGTACTTC
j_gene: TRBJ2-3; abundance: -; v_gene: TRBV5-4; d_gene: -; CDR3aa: CASSLSELFGTDTQYF; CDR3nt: TGTGCCAGCAGCTTGAGCGAGCTTTTCGGCACAGATACGCAGTATTTT
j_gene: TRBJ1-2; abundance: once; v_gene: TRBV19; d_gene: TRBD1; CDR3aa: CASSPRDRSLANYGYTF; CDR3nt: TGTGCCAGTAGTCCCCGGGACAGATCGTTAGCTAACTATGGCTACACCTTC
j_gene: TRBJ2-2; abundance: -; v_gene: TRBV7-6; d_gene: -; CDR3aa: CASSSAYPGVYTGELFF; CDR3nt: TGTGCCAGCAGCTCCGCATACCCAGGGGTGTACACCGGGGAGCTGTTTTTT
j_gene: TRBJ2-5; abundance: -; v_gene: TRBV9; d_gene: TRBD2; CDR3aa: CASSVGGQETQYF; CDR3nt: TGTGCCAGCAGCGTGGGGGGGCAAGAGACCCAGTACTTC
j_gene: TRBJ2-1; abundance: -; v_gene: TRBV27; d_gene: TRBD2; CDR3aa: CASRETWTSGSLAYNEQFF; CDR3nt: TGTGCCAGCAGGGAGACTTGGACTAGCGGGAGTTTAGCCTACAATGAGCAGTTCTTC
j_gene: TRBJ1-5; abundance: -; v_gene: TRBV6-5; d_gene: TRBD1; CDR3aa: CASRYTGGNQPQHF; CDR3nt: TGTGCCAGCAGGTACACAGGGGGCAATCAGCCCCAGCATTTT
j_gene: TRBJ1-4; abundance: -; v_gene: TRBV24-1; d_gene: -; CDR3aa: CAPLRDNENEKLFF; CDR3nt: TGTGCCCCACTTAGGGACAACGAGAATGAAAAACTGTTTTTT